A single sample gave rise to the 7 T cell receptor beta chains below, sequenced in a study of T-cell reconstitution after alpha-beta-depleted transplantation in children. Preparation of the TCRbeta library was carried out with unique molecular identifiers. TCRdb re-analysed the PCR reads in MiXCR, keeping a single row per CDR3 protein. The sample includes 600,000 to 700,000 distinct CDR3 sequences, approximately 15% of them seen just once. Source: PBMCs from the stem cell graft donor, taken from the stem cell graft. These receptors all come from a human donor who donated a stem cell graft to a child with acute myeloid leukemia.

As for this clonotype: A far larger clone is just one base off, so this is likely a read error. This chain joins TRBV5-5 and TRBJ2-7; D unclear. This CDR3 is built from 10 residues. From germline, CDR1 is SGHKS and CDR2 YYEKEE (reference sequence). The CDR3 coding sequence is TGTGCCGGCAGCTTAGGGGAGCAGTACTTC. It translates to CAGSLGEQYF.

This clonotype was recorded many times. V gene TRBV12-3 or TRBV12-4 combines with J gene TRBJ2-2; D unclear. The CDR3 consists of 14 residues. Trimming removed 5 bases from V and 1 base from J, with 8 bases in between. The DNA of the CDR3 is TGTGCCAGCAGTCCCTCCCGGAACACCGGGGAGCTGTTTTTT. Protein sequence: CASSPSRNTGELFF.

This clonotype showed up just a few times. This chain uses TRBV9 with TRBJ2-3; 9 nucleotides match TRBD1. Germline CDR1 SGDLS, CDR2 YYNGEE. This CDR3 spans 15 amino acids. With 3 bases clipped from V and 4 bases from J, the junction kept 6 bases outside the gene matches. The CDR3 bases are TGTGCCAGCAGCGCAGGACAGGGGTTCGCAGATACGCAGTATTTT. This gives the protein CASSAGQGFADTQYF.

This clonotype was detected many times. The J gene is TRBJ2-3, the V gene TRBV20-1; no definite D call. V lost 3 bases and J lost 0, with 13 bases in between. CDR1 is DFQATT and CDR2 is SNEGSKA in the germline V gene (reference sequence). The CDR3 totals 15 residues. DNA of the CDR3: TGCAGTGCTAGGGTGTACGGGCGGAGCACAGATACGCAGTATTTT. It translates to CSARVYGRSTDTQYF.

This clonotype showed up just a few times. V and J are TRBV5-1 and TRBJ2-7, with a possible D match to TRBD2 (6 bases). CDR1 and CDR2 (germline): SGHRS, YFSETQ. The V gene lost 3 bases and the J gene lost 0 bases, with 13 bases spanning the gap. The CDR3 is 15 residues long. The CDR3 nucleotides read TGCGCCAGCAGCTCAATTAGCGGCCTCTCCTACGAGCAGTACTTC. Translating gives CASSSISGLSYEQYF.

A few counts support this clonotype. CDR3 DNA sequence: TGTGCCAGCAGCGTAGGACAGATCCCGACTCTTAACACCGGGGAGCTGTTTTTT. Residues: CASSVGQIPTLNTGELFF. This sequence joins TRBV9 and TRBJ2-2; the D gene is possibly TRBD1 (5 bases). This CDR3 has 18 residues. Between the trimmed V and J ends, which lost 0 bases and 2 bases, there was a span of 17 bases. Germline CDR1 SGDLS, CDR2 YYNGEE.

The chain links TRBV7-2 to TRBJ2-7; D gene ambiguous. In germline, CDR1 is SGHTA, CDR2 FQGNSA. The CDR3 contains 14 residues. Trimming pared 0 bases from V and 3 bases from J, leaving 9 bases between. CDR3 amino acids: CASSLAGQYYEQYF. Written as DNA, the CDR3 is TGTGCCAGCAGCTTAGCGGGCCAGTACTACGAGCAGTACTTC. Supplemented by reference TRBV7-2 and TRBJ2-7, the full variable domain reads GAGVSQSPSNKVTEKGKDVELRCDPISGHTALYWYRQSLGQGLEFLIYFQGNSAPDKSGLPSDRFSAERTGGSVSTLTIQRTQQEDSAVYLCASSLAGQYYEQYFGPGTRLTVT.